The subject of this entry is one TCR beta chain. As yet, its antigen is unknown. The data stem from a study of OX40 agonist ivuxolimab in advanced cancers. General study results and limits: Clones of CD4+ and CD8+ blood T cells grew by week 6 at doses of 0.1 to 3.0 mg/kg. More expanded clones were found, on average, in CD8+ than in CD4+ T cells.

Autoimmune disease history or systemic immunosuppression excluded patients. Germline V gene data show CDR1 as SGHDT and CDR2 as YYEEEE. With 1 base removed from V and 3 bases from J, the gap between germline ends came to 14 bases. This CDR3 is built from 15 residues. Sequencing was performed with immunoSEQ multiplex PCR; in TCRdb, only in-frame clones are kept and a portion is missing. The sample records 95,000 to 100,000 clones, approximately 93% being singletons. The chain is built from TRBV5-6 and TRBJ2-7, with D perhaps TRBD1 (5 bases). This specimen consisted of CD4+ or CD8+ T cells sorted from blood, obtained in a trial of the OX40 agonist ivuxolimab. This sequence originates from an adult with an advanced solid tumor such as melanoma, head and neck, liver or kidney cancer. CDR3 nucleotide sequence: TGTGCCAGCAGCTTGTTCCCGGGCAGGGTCTACGAGCAGTACTTC. Residues: CASSLFPGRVYEQYF.